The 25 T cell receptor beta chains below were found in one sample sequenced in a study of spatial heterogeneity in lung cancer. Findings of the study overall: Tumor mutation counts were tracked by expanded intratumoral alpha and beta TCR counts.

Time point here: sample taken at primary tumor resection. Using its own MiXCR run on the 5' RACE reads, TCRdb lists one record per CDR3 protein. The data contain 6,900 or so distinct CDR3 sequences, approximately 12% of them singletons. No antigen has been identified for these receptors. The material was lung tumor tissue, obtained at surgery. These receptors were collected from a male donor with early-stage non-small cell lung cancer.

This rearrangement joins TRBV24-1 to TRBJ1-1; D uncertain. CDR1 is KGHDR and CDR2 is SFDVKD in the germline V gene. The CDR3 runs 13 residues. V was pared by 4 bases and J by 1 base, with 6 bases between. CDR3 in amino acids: CATSESGNTEAFF. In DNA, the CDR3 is TGTGCCACCAGTGAATCGGGGAACACTGAAGCTTTCTTT.

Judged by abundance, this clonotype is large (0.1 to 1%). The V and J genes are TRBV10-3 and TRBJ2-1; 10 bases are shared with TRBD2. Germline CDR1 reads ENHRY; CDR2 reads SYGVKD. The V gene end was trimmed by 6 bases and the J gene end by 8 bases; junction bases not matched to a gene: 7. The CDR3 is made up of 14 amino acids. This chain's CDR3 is CAISGTSVGDEQFF. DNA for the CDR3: TGTGCCATCAGCGGGACTAGCGTCGGGGATGAGCAGTTCTTC.

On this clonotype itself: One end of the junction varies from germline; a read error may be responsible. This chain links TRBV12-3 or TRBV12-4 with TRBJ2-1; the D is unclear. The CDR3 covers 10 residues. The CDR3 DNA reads TGTGCCAGCAGTTTGTATGAGCGGTTCTTC. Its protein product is CASSLYERFF.

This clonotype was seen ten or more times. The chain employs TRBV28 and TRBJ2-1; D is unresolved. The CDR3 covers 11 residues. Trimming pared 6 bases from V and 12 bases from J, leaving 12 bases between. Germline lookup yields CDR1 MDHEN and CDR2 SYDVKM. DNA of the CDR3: TGTGCCAGCAGGCGTTCGGGCATGCAGTTCTTC. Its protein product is CASRRSGMQFF.

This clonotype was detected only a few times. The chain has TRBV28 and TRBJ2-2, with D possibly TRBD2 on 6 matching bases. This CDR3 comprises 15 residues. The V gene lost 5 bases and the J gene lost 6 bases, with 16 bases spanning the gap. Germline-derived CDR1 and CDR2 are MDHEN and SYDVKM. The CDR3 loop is CASSGGTGLSGELFF. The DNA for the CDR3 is TGTGCCAGCAGTGGGGGGACCGGGCTTTCCGGGGAGCTGTTTTTT.

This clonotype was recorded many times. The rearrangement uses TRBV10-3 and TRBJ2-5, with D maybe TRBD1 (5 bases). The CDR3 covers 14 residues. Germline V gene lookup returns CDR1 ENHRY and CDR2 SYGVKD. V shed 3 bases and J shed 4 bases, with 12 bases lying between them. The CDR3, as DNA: TGTGCCATCAGTGAAGGGTCAGGGTCAGAGACCCAGTACTTC. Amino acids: CAISEGSGSETQYF.

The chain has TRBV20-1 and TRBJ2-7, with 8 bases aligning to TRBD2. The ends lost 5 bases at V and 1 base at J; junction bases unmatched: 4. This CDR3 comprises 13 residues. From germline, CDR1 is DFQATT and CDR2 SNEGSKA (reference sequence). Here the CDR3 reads CSAPRLASYEQYF. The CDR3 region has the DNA TGCAGTGCTCCTCGACTAGCGTCCTACGAGCAGTACTTC.

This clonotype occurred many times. The CDR3 bases are TGTGCCAGCTCACTAGACTCGGCCGGAGATACGCAGTATTTT. Its translation is CASSLDSAGDTQYF. The rearrangement links TRBV18 to TRBJ2-3; no firm D call. The CDR3 consists of 14 residues. V lost 4 bases and J lost 5, with 13 bases in between. CDR1 and CDR2 from the germline V gene are KGHSH and LQKENI.

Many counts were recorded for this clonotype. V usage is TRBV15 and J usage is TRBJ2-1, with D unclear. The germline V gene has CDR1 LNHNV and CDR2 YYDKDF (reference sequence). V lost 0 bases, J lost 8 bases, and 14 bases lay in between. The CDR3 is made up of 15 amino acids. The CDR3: CATSRDRWQTYEQFF. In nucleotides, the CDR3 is TGTGCCACCAGCAGAGATCGGTGGCAGACCTATGAGCAGTTCTTC.

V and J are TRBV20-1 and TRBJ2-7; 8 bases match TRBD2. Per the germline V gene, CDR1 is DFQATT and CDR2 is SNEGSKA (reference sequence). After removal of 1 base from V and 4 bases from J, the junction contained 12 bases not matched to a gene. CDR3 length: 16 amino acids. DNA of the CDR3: TGCAGTGCTAGAGCGGGTGACGCGGGAGGCCTATACGAGCAGTACTTC. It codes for CSARAGDAGGLYEQYF.

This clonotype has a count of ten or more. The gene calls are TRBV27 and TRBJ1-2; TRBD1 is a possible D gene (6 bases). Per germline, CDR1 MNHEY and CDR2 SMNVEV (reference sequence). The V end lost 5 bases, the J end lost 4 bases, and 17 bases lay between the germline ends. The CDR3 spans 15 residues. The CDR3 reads CASSPTGGRGYGYTF. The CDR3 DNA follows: TGTGCCAGCAGTCCTACGGGGGGCAGAGGCTATGGCTACACCTTC.

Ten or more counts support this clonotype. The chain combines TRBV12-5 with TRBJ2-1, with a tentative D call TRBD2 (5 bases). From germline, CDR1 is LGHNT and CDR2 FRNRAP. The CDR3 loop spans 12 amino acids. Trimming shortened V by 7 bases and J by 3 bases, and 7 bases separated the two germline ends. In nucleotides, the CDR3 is TGTGCTAGTGCCGGACTCTACAATGAGCAGTTCTTC. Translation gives CASAGLYNEQFF. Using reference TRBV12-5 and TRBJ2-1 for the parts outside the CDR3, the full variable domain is DARVTQTPRHKVTEMGQEVTMRCQPILGHNTVFWYRQTMMQGLELLAYFRNRAPLDDSGMPKDRFSAEMPDATLATLKIQPSEPRDSAVYFCASAGLYNEQFFGPGTRLTVL.

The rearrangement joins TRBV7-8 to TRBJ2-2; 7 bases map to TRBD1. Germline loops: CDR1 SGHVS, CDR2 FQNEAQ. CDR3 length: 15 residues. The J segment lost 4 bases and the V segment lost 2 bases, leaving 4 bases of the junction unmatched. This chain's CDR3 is CASSLHRGSTGELFF. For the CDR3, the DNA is TGTGCCAGCAGCTTACACAGGGGCAGCACCGGGGAGCTGTTTTTT.

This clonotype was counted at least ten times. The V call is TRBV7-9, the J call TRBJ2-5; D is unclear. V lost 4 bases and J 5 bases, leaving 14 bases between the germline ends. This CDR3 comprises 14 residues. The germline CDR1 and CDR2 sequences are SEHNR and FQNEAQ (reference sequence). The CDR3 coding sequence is TGTGCCAGCAGCTCCGAATTGCCCGCGGAGACCCAGTACTTC. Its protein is CASSSELPAETQYF.

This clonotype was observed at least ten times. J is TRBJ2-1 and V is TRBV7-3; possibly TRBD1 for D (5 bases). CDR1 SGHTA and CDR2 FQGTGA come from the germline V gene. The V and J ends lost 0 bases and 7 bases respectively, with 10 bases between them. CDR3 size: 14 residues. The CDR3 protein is CASSLTGPQNEQFF. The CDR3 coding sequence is TGTGCCAGCAGCTTAACGGGGCCCCAAAATGAGCAGTTCTTC.

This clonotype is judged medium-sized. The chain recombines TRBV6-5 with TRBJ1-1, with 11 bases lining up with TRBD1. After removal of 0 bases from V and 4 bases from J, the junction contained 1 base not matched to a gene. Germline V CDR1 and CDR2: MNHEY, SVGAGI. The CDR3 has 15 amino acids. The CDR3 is CASSYSDRGRTEAFF. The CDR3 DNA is TGTGCCAGCAGTTACTCGGACAGGGGGCGCACTGAAGCTTTCTTT.

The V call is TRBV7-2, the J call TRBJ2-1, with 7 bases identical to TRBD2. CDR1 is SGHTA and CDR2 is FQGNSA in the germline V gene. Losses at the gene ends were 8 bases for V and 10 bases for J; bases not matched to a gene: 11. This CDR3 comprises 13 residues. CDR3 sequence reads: CASALRLAGEQFF. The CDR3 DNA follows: TGTGCCAGCGCCTTGAGACTAGCTGGCGAGCAGTTCTTC.

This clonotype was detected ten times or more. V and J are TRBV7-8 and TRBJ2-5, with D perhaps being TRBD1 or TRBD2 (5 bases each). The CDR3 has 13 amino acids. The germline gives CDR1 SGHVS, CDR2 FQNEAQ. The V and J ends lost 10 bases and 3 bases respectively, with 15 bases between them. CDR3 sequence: CATIGTLEETQYF. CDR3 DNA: TGTGCCACGATCGGGACCTTAGAAGAGACCCAGTACTTC.

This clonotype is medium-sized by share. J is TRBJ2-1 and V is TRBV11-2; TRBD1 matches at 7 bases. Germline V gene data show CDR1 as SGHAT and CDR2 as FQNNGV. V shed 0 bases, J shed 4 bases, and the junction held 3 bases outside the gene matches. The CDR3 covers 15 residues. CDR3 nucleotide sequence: TGTGCCAGCAGCTTAGATCCAGGGGGTTACAATGAGCAGTTCTTC. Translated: CASSLDPGGYNEQFF.

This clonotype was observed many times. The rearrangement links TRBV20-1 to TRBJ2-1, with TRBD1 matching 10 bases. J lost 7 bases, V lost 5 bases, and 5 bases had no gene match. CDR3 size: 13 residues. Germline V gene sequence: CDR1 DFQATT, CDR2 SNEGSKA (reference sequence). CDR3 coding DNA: TGCAGTGCTCGACAGGGGGCCGTAAATGAGCAGTTCTTC. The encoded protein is CSARQGAVNEQFF.

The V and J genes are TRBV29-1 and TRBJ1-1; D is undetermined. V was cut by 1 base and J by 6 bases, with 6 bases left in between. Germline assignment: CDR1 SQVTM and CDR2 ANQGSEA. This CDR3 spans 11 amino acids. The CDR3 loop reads CSVEGWPEAFF. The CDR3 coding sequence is TGCAGCGTTGAAGGGTGGCCTGAAGCTTTCTTT.

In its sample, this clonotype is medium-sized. Written as DNA, the CDR3 is TGTGCCAGCAGCTTAGCGTCCACCACGGGGAACGAGCAGTACTTC. Its protein product is CASSLASTTGNEQYF. The chain links TRBV7-2 to TRBJ2-7; D possibly corresponds to TRBD2 (5 bases). CDR1 SGHTA and CDR2 FQGNSA come from the germline V gene. Trimming pared 0 bases from V and 5 bases from J, leaving 14 bases between. The CDR3 sequence is 15 residues long.

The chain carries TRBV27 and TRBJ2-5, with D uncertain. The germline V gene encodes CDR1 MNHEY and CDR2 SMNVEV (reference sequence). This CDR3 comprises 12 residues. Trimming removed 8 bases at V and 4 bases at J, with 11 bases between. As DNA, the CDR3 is TGTGCCAGCGGAATAAATGGAGAGACCCAGTACTTC. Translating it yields CASGINGETQYF.

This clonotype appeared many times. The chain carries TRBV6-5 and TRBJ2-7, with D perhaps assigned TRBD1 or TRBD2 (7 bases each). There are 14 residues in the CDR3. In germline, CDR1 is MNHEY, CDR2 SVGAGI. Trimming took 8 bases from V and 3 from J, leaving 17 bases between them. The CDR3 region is CASGSGGGGYEQYF. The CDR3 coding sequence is TGTGCCAGCGGATCAGGGGGAGGGGGCTACGAGCAGTACTTC.

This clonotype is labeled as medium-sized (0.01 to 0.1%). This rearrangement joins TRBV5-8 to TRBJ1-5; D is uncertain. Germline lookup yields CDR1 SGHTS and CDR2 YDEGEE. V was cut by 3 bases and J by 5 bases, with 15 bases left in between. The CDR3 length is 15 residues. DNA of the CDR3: TGTGCCAGCAGCTCGGACGGGTTGGGCGATCAGCCCCAGCATTTT. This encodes CASSSDGLGDQPQHF.